This T cell receptor (beta chain) was found in a study of blood T cell repertoires in COVID-19. Trimming left V 5 bases short and J 8 bases short, with 8 bases between. The CDR3 covers 11 residues. The V gene's germline CDR1 is MNHEY and CDR2 SMNVEV (reference sequence). During active infection, Seattle patients enrolled and were then monitored through disease. Assay: immunoSEQ multiplex PCR; the TCRdb copy retains only in-frame clones and omits some. The data show 50,000 to 80,000 clones, roughly 75% seen once. This sequence originates from a man aged 55 to 70 with COVID-19, enrolled during active disease. Sequenced sample: peripheral blood. This sequence joins TRBV27 and TRBJ2-3; a weak D match, TRBD2 (5 bases). CDR3 amino acids: CASSLAGTQYF. DNA for the CDR3: TGTGCCAGCAGTCTCGCGGGTACGCAGTATTTT.